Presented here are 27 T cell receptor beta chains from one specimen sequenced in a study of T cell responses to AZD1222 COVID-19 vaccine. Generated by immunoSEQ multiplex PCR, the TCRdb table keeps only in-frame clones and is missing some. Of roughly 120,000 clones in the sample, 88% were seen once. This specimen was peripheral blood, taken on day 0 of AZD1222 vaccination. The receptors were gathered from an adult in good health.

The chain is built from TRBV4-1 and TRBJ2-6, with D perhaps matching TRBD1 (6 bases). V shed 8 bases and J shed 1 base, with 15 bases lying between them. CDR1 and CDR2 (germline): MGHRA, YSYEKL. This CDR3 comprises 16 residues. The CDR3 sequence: CASGGQRLSGANVLTF. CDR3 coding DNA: TGCGCCAGCGGCGGACAGCGTCTTTCTGGGGCCAACGTCCTGACTTTC.

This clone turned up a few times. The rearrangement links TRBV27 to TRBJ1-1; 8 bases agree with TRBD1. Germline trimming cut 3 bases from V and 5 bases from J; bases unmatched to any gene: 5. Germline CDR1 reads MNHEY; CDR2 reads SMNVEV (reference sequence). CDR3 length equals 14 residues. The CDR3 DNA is TGTGCCAGCAGTTTTGGGCGACAGGGGACTGAAGCTTTCTTT. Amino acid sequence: CASSFGRQGTEAFF.

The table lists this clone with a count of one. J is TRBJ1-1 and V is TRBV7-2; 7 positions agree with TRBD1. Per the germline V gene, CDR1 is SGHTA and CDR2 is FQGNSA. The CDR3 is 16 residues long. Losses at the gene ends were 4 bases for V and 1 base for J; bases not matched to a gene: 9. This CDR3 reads CASSYSGGMGNTEAFF. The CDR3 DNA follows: TGTGCCAGCAGCTATTCAGGGGGGATGGGGAACACTGAAGCTTTCTTT.

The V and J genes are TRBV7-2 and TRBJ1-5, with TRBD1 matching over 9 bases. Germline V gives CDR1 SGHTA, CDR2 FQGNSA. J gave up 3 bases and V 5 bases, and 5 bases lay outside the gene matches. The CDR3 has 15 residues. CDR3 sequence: CASSTGTGNNQPQHF. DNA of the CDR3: TGTGCCAGCAGCACCGGGACAGGGAACAATCAGCCCCAGCATTTT.

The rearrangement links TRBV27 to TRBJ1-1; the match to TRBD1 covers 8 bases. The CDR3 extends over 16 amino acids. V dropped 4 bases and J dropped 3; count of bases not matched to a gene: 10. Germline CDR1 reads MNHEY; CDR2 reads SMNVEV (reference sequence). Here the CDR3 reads CASSSPSSRGHTEAFF. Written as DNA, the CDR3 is TGTGCCAGCAGTTCGCCTTCGTCCAGGGGGCACACTGAAGCTTTCTTT.

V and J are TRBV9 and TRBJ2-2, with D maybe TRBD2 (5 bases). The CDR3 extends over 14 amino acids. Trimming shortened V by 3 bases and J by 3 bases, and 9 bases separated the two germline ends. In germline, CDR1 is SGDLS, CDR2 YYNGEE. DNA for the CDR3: TGTGCCAGCAGCGGGACGGACTACACCGGGGAGCTGTTTTTT. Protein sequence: CASSGTDYTGELFF.

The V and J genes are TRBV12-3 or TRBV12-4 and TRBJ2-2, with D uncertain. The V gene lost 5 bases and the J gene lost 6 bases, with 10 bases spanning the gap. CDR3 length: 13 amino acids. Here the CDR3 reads CASSPSWAGELFF. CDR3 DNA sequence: TGTGCCAGCAGTCCCTCCTGGGCCGGGGAGCTGTTTTTT.

The CDR3 coding sequence is TGCGCCAGCAGCCAGCATGATTCCTACGAGCAGTACTTC. It specifies CASSQHDSYEQYF. The chain recombines TRBV4-3 with TRBJ2-7; unclear D gene. The V end lost 3 bases, the J end lost 1 base, and 7 bases lay between the germline ends. Germline V gives CDR1 LGHNA, CDR2 YSLEER. There are 13 residues in the CDR3.

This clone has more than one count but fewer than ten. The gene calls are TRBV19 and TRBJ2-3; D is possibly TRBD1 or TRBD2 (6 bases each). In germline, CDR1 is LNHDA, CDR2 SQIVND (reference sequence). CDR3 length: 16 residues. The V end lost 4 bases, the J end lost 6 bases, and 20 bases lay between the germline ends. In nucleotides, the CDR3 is TGTGCCAGTAGTAGAGGCAGGGGCCCAGGAGGGGATACGCAGTATTTT. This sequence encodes CASSRGRGPGGDTQYF.

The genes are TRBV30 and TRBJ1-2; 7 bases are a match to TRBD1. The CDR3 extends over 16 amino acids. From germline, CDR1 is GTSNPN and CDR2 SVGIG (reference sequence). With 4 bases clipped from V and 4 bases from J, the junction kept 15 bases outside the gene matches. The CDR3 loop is CAWTKLGQASGYGYTF. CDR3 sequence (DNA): TGTGCCTGGACAAAACTCGGACAGGCCTCGGGCTATGGCTACACCTTC. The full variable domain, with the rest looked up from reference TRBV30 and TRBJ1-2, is SQTIHQWPATLVQPVGSPLSLECTVEGTSNPNLYWYRQAAGRGLQLLFYSVGIGQISSEVPQNLSASRPQDRQFILSSKKLLLSDSGFYLCAWTKLGQASGYGYTFGSGTRLTVV.

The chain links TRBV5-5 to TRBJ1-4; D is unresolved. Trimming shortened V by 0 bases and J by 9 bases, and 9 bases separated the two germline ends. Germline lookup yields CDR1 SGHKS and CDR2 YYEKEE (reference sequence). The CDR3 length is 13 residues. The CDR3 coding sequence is TGTGCCAGCAGCTTGGGGGGATCTCAAAAACTGTTTTTT. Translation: CASSLGGSQKLFF.

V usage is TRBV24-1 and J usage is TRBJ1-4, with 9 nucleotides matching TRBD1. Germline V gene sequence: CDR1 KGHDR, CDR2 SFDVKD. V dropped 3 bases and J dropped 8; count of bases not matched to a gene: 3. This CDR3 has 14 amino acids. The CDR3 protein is CATSDGTGSEKLFF. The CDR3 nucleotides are TGTGCCACCAGTGATGGGACAGGGAGCGAAAAACTGTTTTTT.

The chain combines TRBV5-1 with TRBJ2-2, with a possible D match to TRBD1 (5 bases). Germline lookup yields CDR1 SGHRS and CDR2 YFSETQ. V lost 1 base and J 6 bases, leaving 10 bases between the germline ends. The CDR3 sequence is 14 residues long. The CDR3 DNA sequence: TGCGCCAGCAGCTTGTTGGAAGGGGCCGGGGAGCTGTTTTTT. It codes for CASSLLEGAGELFF.

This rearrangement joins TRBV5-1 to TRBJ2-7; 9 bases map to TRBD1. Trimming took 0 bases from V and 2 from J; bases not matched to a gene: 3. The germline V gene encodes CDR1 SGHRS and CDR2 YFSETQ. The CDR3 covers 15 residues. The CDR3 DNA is TGCGCCAGCAGCTTGGAAGGACAGGGGCCCTACGAGCAGTACTTC. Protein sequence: CASSLEGQGPYEQYF.

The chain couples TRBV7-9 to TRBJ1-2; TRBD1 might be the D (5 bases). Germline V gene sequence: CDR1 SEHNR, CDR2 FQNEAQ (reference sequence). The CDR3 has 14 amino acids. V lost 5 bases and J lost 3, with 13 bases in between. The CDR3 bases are TGTGCCAGCAGCCCTCAGGGTTGGGACTATGGCTACACCTTC. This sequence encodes CASSPQGWDYGYTF. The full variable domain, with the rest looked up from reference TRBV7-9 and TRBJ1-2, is DTGVSQNPRHKITKRGQNVTFRCDPISEHNRLYWYRQTLGQGPEFLTYFQNEAQLEKSRLLSDRFSAERPKGSFSTLEIQRTEQGDSAMYLCASSPQGWDYGYTFGSGTRLTVV.

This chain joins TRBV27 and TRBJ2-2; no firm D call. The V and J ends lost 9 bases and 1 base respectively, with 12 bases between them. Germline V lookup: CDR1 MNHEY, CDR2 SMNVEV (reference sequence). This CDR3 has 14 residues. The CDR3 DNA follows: TGTGCCAGTCGACATACACTGAACACCGGGGAGCTGTTTTTT. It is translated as CASRHTLNTGELFF.

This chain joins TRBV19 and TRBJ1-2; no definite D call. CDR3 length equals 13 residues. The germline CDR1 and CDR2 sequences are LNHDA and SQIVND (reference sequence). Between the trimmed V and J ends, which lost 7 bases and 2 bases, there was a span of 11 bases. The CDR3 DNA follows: TGTGCCAGTACCCTGACCGGGAACTATGGCTACACCTTC. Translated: CASTLTGNYGYTF. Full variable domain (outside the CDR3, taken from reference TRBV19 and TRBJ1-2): DGGITQSPKYLFRKEGQNVTLSCEQNLNHDAMYWYRQDPGQGLRLIYYSQIVNDFQKGDIAEGYSVSREKKESFPLTVTSAQKNPTAFYLCASTLTGNYGYTFGSGTRLTVV.

The CDR3 DNA reads TGTGCCAGCAGCGCCCGGACTAGCGTATACTACGAGCAGTACTTC. It codes for CASSARTSVYYEQYF. The rearrangement links TRBV13 to TRBJ2-7; 9 nucleotides align to TRBD2. With 5 bases clipped from V and 3 bases from J, the junction kept 8 bases outside the gene matches. From germline, CDR1 is PRHDT and CDR2 FYEKMQ (reference sequence). The CDR3 is 15 amino acids. Based on the CDR3 plus reference TRBV13 and TRBJ2-7, the full variable domain is AAGVIQSPRHLIKEKRETATLKCYPIPRHDTVYWYQQGPGQDPQFLISFYEKMQSDKGSIPDRFSAQQFSDYHSELNMSSLELGDSALYFCASSARTSVYYEQYFGPGTRLTVT.

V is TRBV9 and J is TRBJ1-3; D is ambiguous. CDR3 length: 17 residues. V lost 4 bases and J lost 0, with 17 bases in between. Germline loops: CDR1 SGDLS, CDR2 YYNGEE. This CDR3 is CASSLNPGILSGNTIYF. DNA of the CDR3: TGTGCCAGCAGCCTAAACCCCGGAATACTCTCTGGAAACACCATATATTTT.

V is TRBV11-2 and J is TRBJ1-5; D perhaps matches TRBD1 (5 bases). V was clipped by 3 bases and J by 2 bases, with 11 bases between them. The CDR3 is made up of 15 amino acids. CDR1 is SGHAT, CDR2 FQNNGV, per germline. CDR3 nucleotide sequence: TGTGCCAGCAGCTTTACCGAAGGGGGCAATCAGCCCCAGCATTTT. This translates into CASSFTEGGNQPQHF.

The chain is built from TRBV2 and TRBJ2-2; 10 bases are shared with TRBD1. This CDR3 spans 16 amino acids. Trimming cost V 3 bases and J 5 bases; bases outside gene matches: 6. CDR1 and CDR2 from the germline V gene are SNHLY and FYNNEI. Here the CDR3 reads CASSEGTGERTGELFF. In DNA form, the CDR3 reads TGTGCCAGCAGTGAGGGGACAGGGGAGAGGACCGGGGAGCTGTTTTTT.

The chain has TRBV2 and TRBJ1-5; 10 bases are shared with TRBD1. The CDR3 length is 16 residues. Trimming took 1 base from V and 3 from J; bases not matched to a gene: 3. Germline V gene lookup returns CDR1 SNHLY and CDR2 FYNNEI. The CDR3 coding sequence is TGTGCCAGCAGTGAAGTAGGGACAGGGGCCAATCAGCCCCAGCATTTT. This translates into CASSEVGTGANQPQHF.

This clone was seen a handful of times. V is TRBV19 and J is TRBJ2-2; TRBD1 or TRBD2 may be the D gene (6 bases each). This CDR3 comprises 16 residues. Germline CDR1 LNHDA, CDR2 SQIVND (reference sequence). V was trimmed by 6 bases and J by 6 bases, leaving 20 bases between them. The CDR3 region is CASSPIGGAGAGELFF. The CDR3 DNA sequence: TGTGCCAGTAGCCCGATCGGGGGCGCCGGCGCCGGGGAGCTGTTTTTT.

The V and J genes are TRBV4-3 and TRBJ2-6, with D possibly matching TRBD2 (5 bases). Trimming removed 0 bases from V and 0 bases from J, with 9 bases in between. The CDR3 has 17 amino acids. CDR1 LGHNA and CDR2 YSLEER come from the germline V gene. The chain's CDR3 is CASSQDRGPSGANVLTF. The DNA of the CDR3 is TGCGCCAGCAGCCAAGATAGAGGGCCCTCTGGGGCCAACGTCCTGACTTTC.

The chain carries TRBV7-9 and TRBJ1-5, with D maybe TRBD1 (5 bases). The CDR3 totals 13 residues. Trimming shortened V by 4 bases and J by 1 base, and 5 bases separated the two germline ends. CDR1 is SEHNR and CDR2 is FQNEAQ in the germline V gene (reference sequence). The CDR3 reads CASSWDSNQPQHF. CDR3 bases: TGTGCCAGCAGCTGGGACAGCAATCAGCCCCAGCATTTT.

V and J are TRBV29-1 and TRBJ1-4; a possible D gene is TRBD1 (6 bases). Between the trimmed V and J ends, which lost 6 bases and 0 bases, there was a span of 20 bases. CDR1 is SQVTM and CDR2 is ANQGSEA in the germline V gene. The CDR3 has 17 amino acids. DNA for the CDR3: TGCAGCGTCGCTGGAAGGACCAGGGGTGCAACTAATGAAAAACTGTTTTTT. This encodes CSVAGRTRGATNEKLFF.

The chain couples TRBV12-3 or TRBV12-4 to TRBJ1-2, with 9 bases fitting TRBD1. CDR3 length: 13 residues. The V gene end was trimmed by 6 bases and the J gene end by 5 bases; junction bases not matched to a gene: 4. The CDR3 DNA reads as TGTGCCAGCAGGCAGGGACAGGGTTATGGCTACACCTTC. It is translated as CASRQGQGYGYTF.